This paragraph reports one T cell receptor (beta chain). Trimming at V came to 6 bases and at J to 5 bases, leaving 4 bases not matched to a gene. Germline CDR1 reads MDHEN; CDR2 reads SYDVKM. This CDR3 is 13 amino acids long. These data originate in a study of blood T cell repertoires in COVID-19. Looking at the study overall: The cDNA or gDNA used as material had been derived from T cells, B-cell-depleted T cells, or PBMCs.

The assay was immunoSEQ multiplex PCR, and TCRdb's table has in-frame clones only and misses some. The top ten clones hold about 5.8% of a sample with around 50,000 clones, roughly 83% of them seen once. The chain links TRBV28 to TRBJ2-1, with 7 bases matching TRBD2. The material sequenced was peripheral blood. The sequence came from a human donor in a cohort sampled during active COVID-19. In DNA, the CDR3 is TGTGCCAGCAGCTTACTAGCGAACAATGAGCAGTTCTTC. Its translation is CASSLLANNEQFF.